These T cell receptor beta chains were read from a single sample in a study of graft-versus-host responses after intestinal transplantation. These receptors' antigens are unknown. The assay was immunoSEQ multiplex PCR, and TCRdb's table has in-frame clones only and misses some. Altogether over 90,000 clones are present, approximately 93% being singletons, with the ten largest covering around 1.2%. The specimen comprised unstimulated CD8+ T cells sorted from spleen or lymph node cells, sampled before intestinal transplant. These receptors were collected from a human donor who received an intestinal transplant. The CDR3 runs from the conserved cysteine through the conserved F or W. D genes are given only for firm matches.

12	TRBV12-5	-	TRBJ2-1	CASGLGLNEQFF
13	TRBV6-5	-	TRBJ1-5	CASSYGRNQPQHF
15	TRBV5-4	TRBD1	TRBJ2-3	CASSARDRDSYTQYF
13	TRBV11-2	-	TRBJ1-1	CASSSGVQTEAFF
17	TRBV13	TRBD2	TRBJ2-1	CASSLGLGTSGGNEQFF
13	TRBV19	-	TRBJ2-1	CASSLRGYNEQFF
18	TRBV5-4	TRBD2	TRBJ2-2	CASSASGWGTRDTGELFF
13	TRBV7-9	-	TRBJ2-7	CASSTWDVYEQYF
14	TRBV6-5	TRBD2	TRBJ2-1	CASRTSGGDSREFF
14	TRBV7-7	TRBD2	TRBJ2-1	CASSRGGTYNEQFF
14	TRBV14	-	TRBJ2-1	CASSLPGPNNEQFF
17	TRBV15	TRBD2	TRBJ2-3	CATSREGREGVTDTQYF
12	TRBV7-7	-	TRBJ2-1	CASSFDGNEQFF
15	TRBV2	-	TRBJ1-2	CASSDTGSASYGYTF
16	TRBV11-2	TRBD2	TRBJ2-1	CASSAIAGGPPNEQFF
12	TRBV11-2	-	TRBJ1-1	CASSSDSDVAFF